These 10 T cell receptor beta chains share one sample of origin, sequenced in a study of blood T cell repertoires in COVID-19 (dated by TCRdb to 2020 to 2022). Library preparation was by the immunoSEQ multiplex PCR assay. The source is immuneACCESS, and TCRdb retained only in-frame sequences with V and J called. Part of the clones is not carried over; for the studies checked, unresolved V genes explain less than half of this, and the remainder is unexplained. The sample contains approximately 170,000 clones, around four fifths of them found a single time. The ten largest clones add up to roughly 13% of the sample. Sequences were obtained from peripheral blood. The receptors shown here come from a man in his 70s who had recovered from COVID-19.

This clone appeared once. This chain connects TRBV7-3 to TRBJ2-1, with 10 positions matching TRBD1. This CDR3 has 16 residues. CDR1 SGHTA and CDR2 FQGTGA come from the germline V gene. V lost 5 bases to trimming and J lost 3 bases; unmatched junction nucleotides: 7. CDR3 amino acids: CASSIIGTGVYNEQFF. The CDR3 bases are TGTGCCAGCAGCATTATTGGGACAGGGGTCTACAATGAGCAGTTCTTC.

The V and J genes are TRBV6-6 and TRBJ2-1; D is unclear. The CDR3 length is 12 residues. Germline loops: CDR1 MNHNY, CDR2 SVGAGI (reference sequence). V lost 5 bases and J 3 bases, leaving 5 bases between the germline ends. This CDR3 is CASSLRYNEQFF. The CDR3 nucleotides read TGTGCCAGCAGTCTCCGCTACAATGAGCAGTTCTTC.

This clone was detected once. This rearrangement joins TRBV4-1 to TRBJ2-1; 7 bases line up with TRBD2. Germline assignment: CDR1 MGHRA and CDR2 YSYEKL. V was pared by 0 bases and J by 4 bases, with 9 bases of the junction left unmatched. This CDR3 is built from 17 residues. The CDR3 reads CASSQDIIGEGYNEQFF. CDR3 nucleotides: TGCGCCAGCAGCCAAGATATTATTGGGGAGGGTTACAATGAGCAGTTCTTC.

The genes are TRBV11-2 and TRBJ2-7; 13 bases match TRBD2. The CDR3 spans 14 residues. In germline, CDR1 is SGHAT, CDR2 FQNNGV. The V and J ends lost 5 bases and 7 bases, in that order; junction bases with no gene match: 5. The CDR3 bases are TGTGCCAGCAGCCCCGGACTAGCGGGAGTGGAGCAGTACTTC. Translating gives CASSPGLAGVEQYF. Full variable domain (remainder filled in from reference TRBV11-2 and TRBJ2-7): EAGVAQSPRYKIIEKRQSVAFWCNPISGHATLYWYQQILGQGPKLLIQFQNNGVVDDSQLPKDRFSAERLKGVDSTLKIQPAKLEDSAVYLCASSPGLAGVEQYFGPGTRLTVT.

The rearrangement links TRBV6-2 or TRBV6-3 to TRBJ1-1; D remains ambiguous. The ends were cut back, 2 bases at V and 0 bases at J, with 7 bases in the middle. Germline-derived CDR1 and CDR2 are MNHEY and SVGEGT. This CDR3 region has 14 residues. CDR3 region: CASSYGRLNTEAFF. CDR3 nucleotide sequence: TGTGCCAGCAGTTACGGGAGATTGAACACTGAAGCTTTCTTT.

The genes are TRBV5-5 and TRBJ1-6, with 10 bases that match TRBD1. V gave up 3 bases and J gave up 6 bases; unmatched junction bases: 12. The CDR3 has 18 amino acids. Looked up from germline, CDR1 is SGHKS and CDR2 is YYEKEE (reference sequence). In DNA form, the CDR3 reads TGTGCCAGCAGCTACAATAACCGGGACAGGGGAGCTAATTCACCCCTCCACTTT. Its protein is CASSYNNRDRGANSPLHF.

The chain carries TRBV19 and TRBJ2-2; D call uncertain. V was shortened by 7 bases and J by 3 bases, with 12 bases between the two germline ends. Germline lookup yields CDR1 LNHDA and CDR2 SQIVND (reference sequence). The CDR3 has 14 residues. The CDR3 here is CASMGQAHTGELFF. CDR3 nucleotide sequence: TGTGCCAGTATGGGTCAGGCCCACACCGGGGAGCTGTTTTTT.

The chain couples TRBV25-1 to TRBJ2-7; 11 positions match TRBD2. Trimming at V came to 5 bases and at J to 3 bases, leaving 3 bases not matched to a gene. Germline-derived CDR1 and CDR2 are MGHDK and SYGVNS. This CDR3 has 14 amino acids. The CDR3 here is CASSIGTSGYEQYF. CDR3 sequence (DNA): TGTGCCAGCAGTATCGGGACTAGCGGCTACGAGCAGTACTTC.

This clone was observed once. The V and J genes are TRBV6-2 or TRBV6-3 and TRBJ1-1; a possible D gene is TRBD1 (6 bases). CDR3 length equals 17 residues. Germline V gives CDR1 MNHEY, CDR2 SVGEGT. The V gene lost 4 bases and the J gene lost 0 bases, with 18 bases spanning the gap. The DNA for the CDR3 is TGTGCCAGCAGTTCTACTCAGGGAAGGGGGATGAACACTGAAGCTTTCTTT. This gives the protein CASSSTQGRGMNTEAFF.

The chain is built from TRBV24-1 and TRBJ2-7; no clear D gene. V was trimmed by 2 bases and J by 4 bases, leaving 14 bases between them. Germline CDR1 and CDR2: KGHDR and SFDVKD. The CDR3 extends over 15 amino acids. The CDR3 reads CATSDCLVRLYEQYF. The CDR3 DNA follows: TGTGCCACCAGTGATTGTCTAGTCCGGTTGTACGAGCAGTACTTC.